Listed below are T cell receptor beta chains from one sample, sequenced in a study of blood T cell repertoires in COVID-19. This table comes from immunoSEQ multiplex PCR, and its TCRdb copy is limited to in-frame clones, with some not included. The data contain 250,000 or so clones, roughly 88% of them singletons. Sample: peripheral blood. The receptors shown here come from an elderly man with acute or convalescent COVID-19. Both conserved end residues are part of each CDR3. Each record gives: J gene, V gene, D gene, CDR3 protein. The D gene is left open where the match is weak.

j_gene: TRBJ1-2; v_gene: TRBV5-1; d_gene: TRBD1; CDR3aa: CASSAGTGGPLDYTF
j_gene: TRBJ1-2; v_gene: TRBV19; d_gene: .; CDR3aa: CASSIDFRGGRVYGYTF
j_gene: TRBJ1-4; v_gene: TRBV28; d_gene: TRBD1; CDR3aa: CASSFRRLDRDRGEKLFF
j_gene: TRBJ2-3; v_gene: TRBV14; d_gene: TRBD2; CDR3aa: CASSQDYRGGRWTDTQYF
j_gene: TRBJ2-7; v_gene: TRBV6-5; d_gene: .; CDR3aa: CASELSNRYEQYF
j_gene: TRBJ1-2; v_gene: TRBV6-5; d_gene: TRBD1; CDR3aa: CASSPDRGLPYGYTF
j_gene: TRBJ2-7; v_gene: TRBV21-1; d_gene: .; CDR3aa: CASSPLDEQYF
j_gene: TRBJ1-1; v_gene: TRBV7-9; d_gene: .; CDR3aa: CASSSGMNTEAFF
j_gene: TRBJ2-1; v_gene: TRBV7-2; d_gene: .; CDR3aa: CASSLAARSEQFF
j_gene: TRBJ1-5; v_gene: TRBV21-1; d_gene: .; CDR3aa: CASKEGVDRGTNQPQHF
j_gene: TRBJ1-6; v_gene: TRBV18; d_gene: TRBD1; CDR3aa: CASSPAPGQVNSPLHF
j_gene: TRBJ1-2; v_gene: TRBV4-2; d_gene: .; CDR3aa: CASSQVRRVDYGYTF
j_gene: TRBJ1-2; v_gene: TRBV12-3/TRBV12-4; d_gene: .; CDR3aa: CASSQQGWTGYTF
j_gene: TRBJ1-2; v_gene: TRBV19; d_gene: TRBD1; CDR3aa: CASNSGGYRGNYGYTF
j_gene: TRBJ2-3; v_gene: TRBV5-4; d_gene: TRBD2; CDR3aa: CASTPSAGGGADTQYF
j_gene: TRBJ1-4; v_gene: TRBV5-1; d_gene: .; CDR3aa: CASSLDPSSATNEKLFF
j_gene: TRBJ2-1; v_gene: TRBV7-9; d_gene: .; CDR3aa: CASSPQRASYNEQFF
j_gene: TRBJ1-5; v_gene: TRBV19; d_gene: TRBD1; CDR3aa: CASSISGGSQPQHF
j_gene: TRBJ1-1; v_gene: TRBV21-1; d_gene: .; CDR3aa: CASSNAVNTEAFF
j_gene: TRBJ1-5; v_gene: TRBV6-6; d_gene: .; CDR3aa: CASGGTGNQPQHF
j_gene: TRBJ2-5; v_gene: TRBV4-3; d_gene: .; CDR3aa: CASSQVEGALETQYF
j_gene: TRBJ1-4; v_gene: TRBV7-9; d_gene: TRBD1; CDR3aa: CASSLLGTVSEKLFF
j_gene: TRBJ2-3; v_gene: TRBV2; d_gene: .; CDR3aa: CASSVPQGNTDTQYF
j_gene: TRBJ2-1; v_gene: TRBV11-3; d_gene: .; CDR3aa: CASSASANEQFF
j_gene: TRBJ1-2; v_gene: TRBV2; d_gene: TRBD1; CDR3aa: CATGRDRDYGYTF
j_gene: TRBJ1-1; v_gene: TRBV5-4; d_gene: .; CDR3aa: CASSLSWTEGTEAFF
j_gene: TRBJ1-1; v_gene: TRBV21-1; d_gene: .; CDR3aa: CASSKVRGMHTEAFF
j_gene: TRBJ1-1; v_gene: TRBV3-1/TRBV3-2; d_gene: .; CDR3aa: CASSQQGGNTEAFF
j_gene: TRBJ2-2; v_gene: TRBV7-9; d_gene: .; CDR3aa: CASSSDGSVTGELFF
j_gene: TRBJ2-1; v_gene: TRBV29-1; d_gene: TRBD2; CDR3aa: CSHRGTSGKEAIYGEQFF
j_gene: TRBJ1-6; v_gene: TRBV27; d_gene: .; CDR3aa: CASSSRDQNSPLHF
j_gene: TRBJ1-6; v_gene: TRBV18; d_gene: TRBD1; CDR3aa: CASSPKTSTGSSYNSPLHF
j_gene: TRBJ2-3; v_gene: TRBV27; d_gene: .; CDR3aa: CASSLSTRGQGTQYF
j_gene: TRBJ2-2; v_gene: TRBV27; d_gene: .; CDR3aa: CASTTGDTGELFF
j_gene: TRBJ1-2; v_gene: TRBV19; d_gene: TRBD1; CDR3aa: CASSIAAGGRGYGYTF
j_gene: TRBJ2-2; v_gene: TRBV28; d_gene: .; CDR3aa: CASRAGGPNTGELFF
j_gene: TRBJ1-4; v_gene: TRBV6-5; d_gene: .; CDR3aa: CASSYTTALRSEKLFF